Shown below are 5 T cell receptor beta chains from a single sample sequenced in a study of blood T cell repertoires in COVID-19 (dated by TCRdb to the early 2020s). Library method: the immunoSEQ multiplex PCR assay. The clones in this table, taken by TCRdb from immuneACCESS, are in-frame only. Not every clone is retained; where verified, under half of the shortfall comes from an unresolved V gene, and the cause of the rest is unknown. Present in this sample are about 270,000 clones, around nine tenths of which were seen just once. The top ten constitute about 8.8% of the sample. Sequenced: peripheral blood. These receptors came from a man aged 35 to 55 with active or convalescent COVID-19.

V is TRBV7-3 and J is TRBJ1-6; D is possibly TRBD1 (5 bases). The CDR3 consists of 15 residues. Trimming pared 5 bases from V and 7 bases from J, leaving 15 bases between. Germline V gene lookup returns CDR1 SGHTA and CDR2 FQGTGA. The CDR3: CASSPRRGSNSPLHF. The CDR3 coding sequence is TGTGCCAGCAGCCCGCGTCGGGGGTCGAATTCACCCCTCCACTTT.

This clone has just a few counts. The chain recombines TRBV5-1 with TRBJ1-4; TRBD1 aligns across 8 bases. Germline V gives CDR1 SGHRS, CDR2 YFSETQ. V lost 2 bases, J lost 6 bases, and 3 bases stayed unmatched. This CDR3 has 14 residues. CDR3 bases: TGCGCCAGCAGCTTCAGGGGGCGGGATGAAAAACTGTTTTTT. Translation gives CASSFRGRDEKLFF. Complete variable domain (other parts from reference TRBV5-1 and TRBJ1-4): KAGVTQTPRYLIKTRGQQVTLSCSPISGHRSVSWYQQTPGQGLQFLFEYFSETQRNKGNFPGRFSGRQFSNSRSEMNVSTLELGDSALYLCASSFRGRDEKLFFGSGTQLSVL.

CDR3 protein: CASSQIPPGEMYEQYF. Written as DNA, the CDR3 is TGTGCCAGCAGCCAAATCCCACCCGGAGAAATGTACGAGCAGTACTTC. This rearrangement joins TRBV7-2 to TRBJ2-7; D call uncertain. Germline lookup yields CDR1 SGHTA and CDR2 FQGNSA. Between the trimmed V and J ends, which lost 5 bases and 4 bases, there was a span of 21 bases. There are 16 residues in the CDR3.

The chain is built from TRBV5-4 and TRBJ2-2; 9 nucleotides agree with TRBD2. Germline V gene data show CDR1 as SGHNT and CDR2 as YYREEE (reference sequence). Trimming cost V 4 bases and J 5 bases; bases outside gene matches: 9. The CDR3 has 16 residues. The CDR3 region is CASSGGLAISTGELFF. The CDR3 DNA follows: TGTGCCAGCAGCGGGGGACTAGCAATCTCAACCGGGGAGCTGTTTTTT.

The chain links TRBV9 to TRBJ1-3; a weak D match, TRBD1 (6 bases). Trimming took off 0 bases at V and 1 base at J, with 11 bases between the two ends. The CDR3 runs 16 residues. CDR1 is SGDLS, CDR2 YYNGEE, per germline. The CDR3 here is CASSVGQGTSGNTIYF. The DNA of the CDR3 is TGTGCCAGCAGCGTAGGTCAGGGGACGTCTGGAAACACCATATATTTT.